The entry below gives a single TCR beta chain sequence along with its context. Its target is not known. Germline-derived CDR1 and CDR2 are SGDLS and YYNGEE. The trim removed 0 bases at V and 5 bases at J, leaving 2 bases unmatched. The CDR3 contains 14 residues. The data were obtained in a study of cytomegalovirus exposure and HLA in healthy donors. The study, taken as a whole, reports: In a later analysis, common viral pathogens appeared linked to several of the most significant clusters. TCR association rates varied by HLA locus in a later analysis, with DRB1 highest and HLA-C lowest.

The study ran its PCR with 60 Vbeta and 13 Jbeta primers. TCRdb keeps only in-frame clones here, not all; method: immunoSEQ multiplex PCR. The sample lists 140,000 to 150,000 clones, 80% occurring once. V is TRBV9 and J is TRBJ1-5, with 7 bases lining up with TRBD1. This TCR was sampled from a man aged 35-49 years in good health and CMV-seronegative. Sample: PBMCs. CDR3 protein: CASSVGQGDQPQHF. CDR3 nucleotides: TGTGCCAGCAGCGTAGGACAGGGCGATCAGCCCCAGCATTTT.